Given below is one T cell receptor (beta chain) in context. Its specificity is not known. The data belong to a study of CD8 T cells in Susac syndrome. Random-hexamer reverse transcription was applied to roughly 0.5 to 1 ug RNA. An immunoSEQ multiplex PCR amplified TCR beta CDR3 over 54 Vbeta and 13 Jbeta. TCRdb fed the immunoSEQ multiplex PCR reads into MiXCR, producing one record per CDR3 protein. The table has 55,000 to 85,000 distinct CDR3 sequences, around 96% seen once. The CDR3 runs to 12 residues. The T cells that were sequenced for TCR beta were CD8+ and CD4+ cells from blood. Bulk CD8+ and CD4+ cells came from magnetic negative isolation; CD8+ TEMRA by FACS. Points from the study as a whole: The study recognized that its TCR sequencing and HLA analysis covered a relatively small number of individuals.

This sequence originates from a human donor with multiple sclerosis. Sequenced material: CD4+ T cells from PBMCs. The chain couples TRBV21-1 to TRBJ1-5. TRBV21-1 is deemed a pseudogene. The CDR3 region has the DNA TGTGCCAGCAGCAAAGGGGGCCCGCGCCAGCATTTT. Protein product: CASSKGGPRQHF.